This paragraph reports one TCR beta chain. The ends were cut back, 1 base at V and 2 bases at J, with 11 bases in the middle. The CDR3 length is 15 residues. Germline V gene data show CDR1 as MGHRA and CDR2 as YSYEKL. Produced via immunoSEQ multiplex PCR; TCRdb's table is partial and in-frame only. The sample lists just over 300,000 clones, about nine tenths seen once, with approximately 4.1% in the top ten. The sample belongs to a study of blood T cell repertoires in COVID-19. On the study more broadly: PBMCs, B-cell-depleted T cells, or T cells provided the cDNA or gDNA that made up the material.

Ages ranged from roughly 18 to 100 years, with residence in about two dozen US areas. Sequences were obtained from PBMCs or T cells enriched from blood (not recorded which). The chain couples TRBV4-1 to TRBJ1-2; D is possibly TRBD1 (6 bases). This TCR was recovered from a man aged 30 to 45 who had recovered from COVID-19. DNA for the CDR3: TGCGCCAGCAGCCAAGCGGGGGGCAGGAACTATGGCTACACCTTC. Its protein product is CASSQAGGRNYGYTF.